This T cell receptor beta chain was sequenced in a study of technical replicates of blood from a few donors. Germline assignment: CDR1 SQVTM and CDR2 ANQGSEA. There are 15 residues in the CDR3. After removal of 5 bases from V and 4 bases from J, the junction contained 13 bases not matched to a gene. Repertoires were generated with immunoSEQ multiplex PCR, while TCRdb's copy carries only in-frame clones and drops some. Of about 67,000 clones listed, roughly 98% are singletons. This clone was detected once. The chain carries TRBV29-1 and TRBJ1-2; TRBD1 matches 7 bases. The specimen sequenced was T cells isolated from PBMCs. The receptor was isolated from a human donor in good health. The CDR3 protein is CSVSPETGPGYGYTF. Here the CDR3 DNA reads TGCAGCGTTTCCCCCGAGACAGGGCCAGGCTATGGCTACACCTTC.